Described below is a single T cell receptor (beta chain) sequence and its context. This clone was counted only a few times. Its antigen target is currently unknown. The sample holds no much larger clone one base away, and base qualities are not on file. Using the deep immunoSEQ assay, TCR CDR3 regions were amplified from genomic DNA by multiplex PCR. Genomic DNA extracted from each cell subset was distributed evenly over all wells of several immunoSEQ 96-well plates, and each plate served as one replicate. Each replicate PCR for sorted subsets received about 210 ng genomic DNA, equal to about 29,000 T cell genomes. Purified libraries were measured with a Qubit 3.0 fluorometer, size-checked on a Bioanalyzer 2100, and measured again with the KAPA Library Quantification kit. Every immunoSEQ 96-well plate was sequenced on a dedicated single-read 150-cycle Illumina NextSeq 550 flow cell. As for the original processing: Because only junctional sequences without quality scores were contained in the immunoSEQ output, filtering matching that applied to full-length reads could not be performed. To assign V/J genes and CDR3, sequences were annotated using PyIR, a Python wrapper for IgBLAST v1.9, with IMGT germline references. Reads were removed for weak V/J assignments (E-value above 1e-6), missing CDR3, stop codons, out-of-frame junctions, or ambiguous translated residues. A V3J clonotype was defined by an identical inferred V gene, J gene, and CDR3 amino acid sequence. Percentage overlap between repertoires was calculated by dividing the number of shared unique clonotypes by the size of the smaller repertoire. Three approaches were used to assess repertoire richness: RTK rarefaction, the Chao1 estimator, and Recon v2.1 estimates of unobserved clonotypes. Generation probabilities were computed with OLGA for all TCRbeta clonotypes obtained by the gDNA method from four donors. Held by TCRdb, this immuneACCESS table contains in-frame sequences only and omits some clones. Under half of the omission traces to an unresolved V gene where checked; the cause of the rest is unknown. V and J calls and clone size follow that table, whereas D and trimming were derived from the DNA. This sample has roughly 1,100,000 clones in its table, and around 74% of those were observed once. Of the sample, roughly 1.4% is held by the ten largest clones.

The data belong to a study of shared clonotypes between healthy human individuals (dated by TCRdb to the early 2020s). About the investigation overall: The cohort included three men and two women between 18 and 49 years of age. Per donor, three plates each were used for CD4 naive and CD4 memory, two for CD8 naive, and one for CD8 memory. The study deeply sequenced blood TCR repertoires of five healthy adults to estimate repertoire size and the extent of clonotype sharing between individuals. To increase sequencing depth and limit assay-specific biases, different laboratories used diverse techniques to prepare libraries and sequence TCR repertoires. Each donor's leukapheresis produced roughly between about 0.8 and 10 billion PBMCs.

From the cysteine up to the phenylalanine, the CDR3 has a length of 16 residues. Only CDR3 DNA remains: 48 bases, in frame from the first base. For CDR1 and CDR2, the germline V gene lists SGHAT and FQNNGV. V loses 10 bases at its end and J loses 1 base; junction bases beyond the gene matches: 14. Overall study results and their limits: Sampling was restricted to blood, and TCR repertoires in tissues likely differ from the TCR repertoires found in blood. Pairwise subsampling led to the expectation that sequencing depth would affect the degree of clonotype sharing among donors. Larger estimated clonotype richness was generally found for naive subsets than for memory subsets. Clonotypes shared by all four sorted-subset donors showed higher generation probabilities than non-shared clonotypes. Approximately 5% of naive CD4, 3.5% of naive CD8, around 2.3% of memory CD4, and about 0.4% of memory CD8 clonotypes were shared across several donors. Because the study included a small number of donors, the genetic and exposure-history diversity represented was limited. Rarefaction of sorted-subset datasets indicated incomplete sequencing despite the large sequencing depth.

The donors were healthy, HIV-negative adults who had no recently reported acute infections or vaccinations. All donors were Caucasian adults living in Nashville, Tennessee, USA. CD4+ T cells were enriched through magnetic negative selection, after which naive cells were positively selected on CD45RA and the remaining negative fraction served as the memory subset. After blood collection by leukapheresis, PBMCs were isolated using Ficoll-Histopaque density gradient centrifugation and then cryopreserved in the vapor phase of liquid nitrogen. Purity and quantity of every magnetically sorted T cell population were checked by analytical flow cytometry. Genomic DNA was isolated from each sorted fraction and quantified by UV absorbance on a Nanodrop 2000c.

Material: memory CD4+ T cells sorted from blood. The label giving this sample's cell subset or site can be read as: CD45RA-negative fraction. The rearranged chain carries TRBV11-2 and TRBJ1-1, with 8 middle bases fitting TRBD1. The receptor's source is a man younger than 35 in good health. The sequenced DNA: TGTGCCACCAGGAACCGGACAGGGAGGCGGAACACTGAAGCTTTCTTT. This yields the protein CATRNRTGRRNTEAFF.